The sequence of this T cell receptor beta chain was determined in a study of T cell responses to AZD1222 COVID-19 vaccine. Background on the study: The analysis combined second doses at about 4 or about 12 weeks. Regarding the study as a whole: The CD4 TCRs associated with vaccination extended across spike and predominated at 160-218 and 743-854. Repertoire sampling occurred only after the peak T cell response. Close to half of all spike-specific TCRs reportedly target regions of the variants that are unmutated.

This clone was detected once. Antigen unknown. Clones were sequenced by immunoSEQ multiplex PCR, and TCRdb holds only the in-frame ones, with some missing. The repertoire consists of about 160,000 clones, with 80% to 90% occurring once and the leading ten covering about 6.9%. V was pared by 10 bases and J by 8 bases, with 16 bases of the junction left unmatched. This CDR3 has 15 residues. The germline gives CDR1 LNHDA, CDR2 SQIVND (reference sequence). This chain uses TRBV19 with TRBJ2-1, with 8 bases fitting TRBD1. This receptor was identified in an adult in good health. The sample consisted of peripheral blood, taken on day 0 of AZD1222 vaccination. The CDR3 protein is CATSPDRAFGDEQFF. The CDR3 coding sequence is TGTGCCACATCCCCGGACAGGGCCTTCGGGGATGAGCAGTTCTTC.